These T cell receptor beta chains were read from a single sample in a study of identical twins. From the 5' RACE reads, TCRdb called clonotypes with MiXCR, one entry per CDR3 protein. The sample includes 1.5 million to 2 million distinct CDR3 sequences, about 31% of them seen just once. The sequenced material came from cord blood. These receptors were collected from a newborn girl in good health. Both conserved end residues are part of each CDR3. A D gene is named only where the DNA matches it firmly. A clone size is listed for some rows: how often the clone was seen (once, few, many), or a class if it is expanded.

v_call: TRBV27
d_call: NA
j_call: TRBJ2-3
clone_size: NA
cdr3_aa: CASRRNPSTDTQYF
cdr3_nt: TGTGCCAGCAGGAGGAACCCGAGCACAGATACGCAGTATTTT

v_call: TRBV6-5
d_call: TRBD1
j_call: TRBJ1-2
clone_size: few
cdr3_aa: CASRGQGLVYGYTF
cdr3_nt: TGTGCCAGCAGGGGACAGGGCTTGGTCTATGGCTACACCTTC

v_call: TRBV4-1
d_call: TRBD2
j_call: TRBJ2-2
clone_size: NA
cdr3_aa: CASSQLLLAGGPETGELFF
cdr3_nt: TGCGCCAGCAGCCAACTCCTACTAGCGGGAGGGCCGGAGACCGGGGAGCTGTTTTTT

v_call: TRBV3-1
d_call: NA
j_call: TRBJ2-1
clone_size: NA
cdr3_aa: CASSQDPDNEQFF
cdr3_nt: TGTGCCAGCAGCCAAGATCCCGACAATGAGCAGTTCTTC

v_call: TRBV5-4
d_call: TRBD2
j_call: TRBJ2-1
clone_size: NA
cdr3_aa: CASSSGLGESNEQFF
cdr3_nt: TGTGCCAGCAGCTCAGGACTAGGCGAAAGCAATGAGCAGTTCTTC

v_call: TRBV27
d_call: NA
j_call: TRBJ2-5
clone_size: NA
cdr3_aa: CASPKGTYQETQYF
cdr3_nt: TGTGCCAGCCCAAAGGGAACCTACCAAGAGACCCAGTACTTC

v_call: TRBV29-1
d_call: TRBD2
j_call: TRBJ2-5
clone_size: NA
cdr3_aa: CSVLLAGLETQYF
cdr3_nt: TGCAGCGTTTTACTAGCGGGGTTGGAGACCCAGTACTTC

v_call: TRBV28
d_call: NA
j_call: TRBJ2-1
clone_size: few
cdr3_aa: CASSFGASSSYNEQFF
cdr3_nt: TGTGCCAGCAGTTTTGGGGCCTCTAGCTCCTACAATGAGCAGTTCTTC

v_call: TRBV6-1
d_call: NA
j_call: TRBJ2-1
clone_size: NA
cdr3_aa: CASRTAWGEQFF
cdr3_nt: TGTGCCAGCAGGACCGCGTGGGGTGAGCAGTTCTTC

v_call: TRBV13
d_call: NA
j_call: TRBJ2-1
clone_size: NA
cdr3_aa: CTSSSTSQASARGREQFF
cdr3_nt: TGTACCAGCAGCTCGACATCTCAGGCTAGCGCTAGGGGGAGAGAGCAGTTCTTC

v_call: TRBV30
d_call: TRBD2
j_call: TRBJ2-1
clone_size: NA
cdr3_aa: CACSAGVYNEQFF
cdr3_nt: TGTGCCTGTTCAGCGGGGGTGTACAATGAGCAGTTCTTC

v_call: TRBV27
d_call: NA
j_call: TRBJ1-2
clone_size: many
cdr3_aa: CASSLDRGSGYTF
cdr3_nt: TGTGCCAGCAGTTTAGATCGGGGTTCTGGCTACACCTTC

v_call: TRBV27
d_call: NA
j_call: TRBJ1-6
clone_size: NA
cdr3_aa: CASRRKVLNSPLHF
cdr3_nt: TGTGCCAGCAGGAGGAAGGTCCTGAATTCACCCCTCCACTTT

v_call: TRBV7-9
d_call: NA
j_call: TRBJ1-6
clone_size: NA
cdr3_aa: CASNVAGSYSPLHF
cdr3_nt: TGTGCCAGCAACGTCGCGGGGTCCTATTCACCCCTCCACTTT

v_call: TRBV6-5
d_call: TRBD1
j_call: TRBJ2-7
clone_size: many
cdr3_aa: CASSYSGTGGYEQYF
cdr3_nt: TGTGCCAGCAGTTACTCCGGGACAGGGGGCTACGAGCAGTACTTC

v_call: TRBV18
d_call: NA
j_call: TRBJ1-1
clone_size: NA
cdr3_aa: CASSPHTHPWWDTEAFF
cdr3_nt: TGTGCCAGCTCACCACACACACACCCCTGGTGGGACACTGAAGCTTTCTTT

v_call: TRBV24-1
d_call: NA
j_call: TRBJ2-7
clone_size: NA
cdr3_aa: CATSDLPGEQYF
cdr3_nt: TGTGCCACCAGTGATTTGCCGGGGGAGCAGTACTTC

v_call: TRBV25-1
d_call: TRBD2
j_call: TRBJ2-7
clone_size: many
cdr3_aa: CASSERTSGASSYEQYF
cdr3_nt: TGTGCCAGCAGTGAAAGGACTAGCGGCGCAAGCTCCTACGAGCAGTACTTC

v_call: TRBV20-1
d_call: NA
j_call: TRBJ2-1
clone_size: NA
cdr3_aa: CSASLSGKDEQFF
cdr3_nt: TGCAGTGCTAGCTTGAGTGGTAAGGATGAGCAGTTCTTC

v_call: TRBV4-1
d_call: NA
j_call: TRBJ1-1
clone_size: few
cdr3_aa: CASSPLTPLKNTEAFF
cdr3_nt: TGCGCCAGCAGTCCTCTTACCCCTTTAAAAAACACTGAAGCTTTCTTT

v_call: TRBV3-1
d_call: TRBD2
j_call: TRBJ2-7
clone_size: NA
cdr3_aa: CASSLISASGSYDEQYF
cdr3_nt: TGTGCCAGCAGCCTCATATCTGCTAGCGGGAGTTACGACGAGCAGTACTTC

v_call: TRBV12-5
d_call: TRBD1
j_call: TRBJ1-6
clone_size: NA
cdr3_aa: CASGWGQRSSYNSPLHF
cdr3_nt: TGTGCTAGTGGCTGGGGACAGCGGAGCTCCTATAATTCACCCCTCCACTTT

v_call: TRBV25-1
d_call: TRBD2
j_call: TRBJ2-5
clone_size: NA
cdr3_aa: CASSDGLARGETQYF
cdr3_nt: TGTGCCAGCAGCGACGGACTAGCCCGAGGAGAGACCCAGTACTTC

v_call: TRBV12-3/TRBV12-4
d_call: NA
j_call: TRBJ1-6
clone_size: few
cdr3_aa: CASSVTINSPLHF
cdr3_nt: TGTGCCAGCAGTGTCACGATCAATTCACCCCTCCACTTT

v_call: TRBV20-1
d_call: TRBD1
j_call: TRBJ1-2
clone_size: many
cdr3_aa: CSARVTGAIYGYTF
cdr3_nt: TGCAGTGCTAGAGTGACAGGGGCCATTTATGGCTACACCTTC

v_call: TRBV10-3
d_call: TRBD1
j_call: TRBJ2-5
clone_size: NA
cdr3_aa: CAISPRQGPQETQYF
cdr3_nt: TGTGCCATCAGTCCTCGACAGGGCCCCCAAGAGACCCAGTACTTC

v_call: TRBV4-1
d_call: NA
j_call: TRBJ1-4
clone_size: few
cdr3_aa: CASSQVPGHNEKLFF
cdr3_nt: TGCGCCAGCAGCCAAGTCCCCGGACATAACGAAAAACTGTTTTTT

v_call: TRBV5-1
d_call: NA
j_call: TRBJ2-4
clone_size: NA
cdr3_aa: CASRLTAKNIQYF
cdr3_nt: TGCGCCAGCAGGCTGACAGCCAAAAACATTCAGTACTTC